This T cell receptor (beta chain) was profiled in a study of cytotoxic CD8 clonotypes in ibrutinib-treated CLL. Clones were sequenced by immunoSEQ multiplex PCR, and TCRdb holds only the in-frame ones, with some missing. The sample lists just over 200,000 clones, approximately 70% occurring once. The V gene end was trimmed by 3 bases and the J gene end by 3 bases; junction bases not matched to a gene: 14. The CDR3 is 17 residues long. This clone was seen a handful of times. The receptor was derived from a human donor with chronic lymphocytic leukemia. Here the sequenced sample was PBMCs, taken after 12 months of ibrutinib treatment. The V call is TRBV23-1, the J call TRBJ2-7; 7 positions match TRBD1. TRBV23-1 is placed among ORFs of uncertain function. The DNA of the CDR3 is TGCGCCAGCAGTCACCACGGGCGCCAGGGGGATAACTACGAGCAGTACTTC. Translation gives CASSHHGRQGDNYEQYF.